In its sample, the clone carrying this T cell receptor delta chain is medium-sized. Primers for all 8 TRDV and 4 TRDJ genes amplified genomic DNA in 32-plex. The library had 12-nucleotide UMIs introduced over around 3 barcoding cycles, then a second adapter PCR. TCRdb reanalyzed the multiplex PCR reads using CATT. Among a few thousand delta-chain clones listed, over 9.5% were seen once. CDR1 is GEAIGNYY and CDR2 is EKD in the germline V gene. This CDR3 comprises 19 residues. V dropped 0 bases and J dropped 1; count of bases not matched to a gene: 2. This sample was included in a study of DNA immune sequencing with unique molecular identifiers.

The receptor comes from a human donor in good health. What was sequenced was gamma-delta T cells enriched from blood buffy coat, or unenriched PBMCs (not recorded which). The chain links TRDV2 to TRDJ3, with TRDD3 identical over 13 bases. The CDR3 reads CACDTVLGDTSWDTRQMFF. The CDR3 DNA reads TGTGCCTGTGACACCGTACTGGGGGATACGTCCTGGGACACCCGACAGATGTTTTTC.